Below are 21 T cell receptor beta chains sequenced from a single sample in a study of human T cells and chemical hapten exposure. The time point was: patch test 3, about 24 weeks after DPC sensitization. As for treatment: therapeutic diphenylcyclopropenone sensitization with weekly scalp DPC. One entry per CDR3 protein results from TCRdb running MiXCR on the RACE reads. Found here are tens of thousands of distinct CDR3 sequences, 10% to 15% of them singletons; the top ten hold approximately 6%. The sequenced sample was whole blood, obtained in connection with sensitization to the hapten diphenylcyclopropenone (DPC). The receptor set was obtained from a woman in her forties or fifties with alopecia areata. Some clones in this sample may be carry-over from other donors' samples.

This clonotype was found many times. The rearrangement links TRBV11-2 to TRBJ2-7; D tentatively reads TRBD1 or TRBD2 (5 bases each). The CDR3 is made up of 14 amino acids. CDR1 is SGHAT, CDR2 FQNNGV, per germline. The V and J ends lost 6 bases and 0 bases respectively, with 12 bases between them. The CDR3 spells CASSRGASSYEQYF. CDR3 bases: TGTGCCAGCAGTCGAGGGGCTAGCTCCTACGAGCAGTACTTC.

This clonotype was observed a few times. The V call is TRBV6-2 or TRBV6-3, the J call TRBJ1-5; tentative D call: TRBD1 (5 bases). The CDR3 is 14 residues long. Germline assignment: CDR1 MNHEY and CDR2 SVGEGT. With 2 bases removed from V and 4 bases from J, the gap between germline ends came to 9 bases. CDR3 nucleotides: TGTGCCAGCAGTTACGAGGGGTGGAATCAGCCCCAGCATTTT. The encoded protein is CASSYEGWNQPQHF.

The table lists this clonotype with many counts. V gene TRBV7-9 combines with J gene TRBJ2-5; 8 bases agree with TRBD2. V was pared by 1 base and J by 5 bases, with 15 bases of the junction left unmatched. The CDR3 runs to 18 residues. Per the germline V gene, CDR1 is SEHNR and CDR2 is FQNEAQ (reference sequence). CDR3 sequence (DNA): TGTGCCAGCAGCTTAGTTCACGGCTTAGCGGGAATCCGCGAGACCCAGTACTTC. It encodes CASSLVHGLAGIRETQYF.

A note on this clonotype: The junction differs from germline at one of its ends, possibly a read error. The chain uses TRBV20-1 and TRBJ1-1, with D possibly matching TRBD1 (6 bases). In germline, CDR1 is DFQATT, CDR2 SNEGSKA (reference sequence). The CDR3 loop spans 17 amino acids. The CDR3 DNA reads as TGCAGTGGTAGAACCCCGGGATCGGGGGCCGGGAACACTGAAGCTTTCTTT. It codes for CSGRTPGSGAGNTEAFF.

This clonotype was seen at least ten times. V and J are TRBV3-1 and TRBJ1-3, with D possibly matching TRBD1 (5 bases). Germline CDR1 is LGHDT and CDR2 is YNNKEL (reference sequence). This CDR3 contains 16 residues. V was clipped by 0 bases and J by 0 bases, with 9 bases between them. In nucleotides, the CDR3 is TGTGCCAGCAGCCAAGATCGGGGCCCCTCTGGAAACACCATATATTTT. It translates to CASSQDRGPSGNTIYF.

This clonotype was seen only a few times. DNA of the CDR3: TGCAGCGTTGATCGGTTGGGCGGAGAGTACCAAGAGACCCAGTACTTC. Protein: CSVDRLGGEYQETQYF. The chain links TRBV29-1 to TRBJ2-5; D ambiguous. Germline V gene data show CDR1 as SQVTM and CDR2 as ANQGSEA. The CDR3 runs 16 residues. Trimming removed 3 bases at V and 0 bases at J, with 17 bases between.

This clonotype was observed at least ten times. V usage is TRBV20-1 and J usage is TRBJ2-1, with a possible D match to TRBD1 (6 bases). Per the germline V gene, CDR1 is DFQATT and CDR2 is SNEGSKA (reference sequence). The V end lost 3 bases, the J end lost 7 bases, and 22 bases lay between the germline ends. The CDR3 covers 16 residues. The CDR3 sequence is CSARMNRVEAKNEQFF. CDR3 in DNA: TGCAGTGCTAGGATGAACAGGGTCGAAGCTAAGAATGAGCAGTTCTTC.

The J gene is TRBJ2-7, the V gene TRBV7-2, with 10 bases aligning to TRBD1. In germline, CDR1 is SGHTA, CDR2 FQGNSA. The CDR3 covers 15 residues. After removal of 0 bases from V and 4 bases from J, the junction contained 3 bases not matched to a gene. CDR3 DNA: TGTGCCAGCAGCTTAGCGAAGGACAGGGGGTACGAGCAGTACTTC. Translating gives CASSLAKDRGYEQYF.

This clonotype was detected many times. The gene calls are TRBV9 and TRBJ1-2; D call uncertain. Germline assignment: CDR1 SGDLS and CDR2 YYNGEE. The V and J ends lost 0 bases and 5 bases respectively, with 11 bases between them. The CDR3 spans 14 residues. CDR3 nucleotides: TGTGCCAGCAGCGTAGCGCCAGGCGGGTATGGCTACACCTTC. This sequence encodes CASSVAPGGYGYTF.

This sequence joins TRBV29-1 and TRBJ2-7; D ambiguous. The CDR3 extends over 12 amino acids. CDR1 SQVTM and CDR2 ANQGSEA come from the germline V gene. Trimming left V 3 bases short and J 1 base short, with 7 bases between. CDR3 sequence (DNA): TGCAGCGTTGAGGGCCGATCCTACGAGCAGTACTTC. This translates into CSVEGRSYEQYF.

This clonotype was recorded at least ten times. The V gene is TRBV11-2, the J gene TRBJ2-1, with D tentatively TRBD2 (6 bases). The CDR3 contains 14 residues. V shed 3 bases and J shed 3 bases, with 9 bases lying between them. Per the germline V gene, CDR1 is SGHAT and CDR2 is FQNNGV. The CDR3: CASSFRESYNEQFF. The CDR3 DNA is TGTGCCAGCAGCTTCCGGGAGAGCTACAATGAGCAGTTCTTC.

This clonotype has a single count. The V and J genes are TRBV2 and TRBJ1-4; D not resolved. Germline CDR1 reads SNHLY; CDR2 reads FYNNEI. V shed 0 bases and J shed 7 bases, with 3 bases lying between them. This CDR3 is built from 12 residues. The CDR3 loop reads CASSEAIEKLFF. DNA for the CDR3: TGTGCCAGCAGTGAAGCGATTGAAAAACTGTTTTTT.

CDR3 coding DNA: TGTGCCAGTAGTGCCGGGTTCTACAATGAGCAGTTCTTC. Residues: CASSAGFYNEQFF. The chain combines TRBV19 with TRBJ2-1; D ambiguous. V was cut by 5 bases and J by 3 bases, with 8 bases left in between. This CDR3 contains 13 residues. Germline values: CDR1 LNHDA, CDR2 SQIVND (reference sequence).

This clonotype was observed a handful of times. The genes are TRBV28 and TRBJ2-7, with 7 bases lining up with TRBD2. Unmatched junction bases numbered 4, after V lost 8 bases and J lost 3 bases. CDR3 length: 12 residues. CDR1 and CDR2 from the germline V gene are MDHEN and SYDVKM. Here the CDR3 DNA reads TGTGCCAGCCGGGAGGACGGCTACGAGCAGTACTTC. It encodes CASREDGYEQYF. The variable domain in full, with the rest retrieved from reference TRBV28 and TRBJ2-7, is DVKVTQSSRYLVKRTGEKVFLECVQDMDHENMFWYRQDPGLGLRLIYFSYDVKMKEKGDIPEGYSVSREKKERFSLILESASTNQTSMYLCASREDGYEQYFGPGTRLTVT.

V is TRBV7-6 and J is TRBJ2-1, with 9 bases fitting TRBD1. V lost 5 bases and J lost 4; bases outside the gene matches: 12. The CDR3 extends over 17 amino acids. Germline V gives CDR1 SGHVS, CDR2 FNYEAQ. The CDR3 sequence is CASSRPPRDRAYNEQFF. The CDR3 DNA is TGTGCCAGCAGCCGACCCCCGCGGGACAGGGCGTACAATGAGCAGTTCTTC. Full variable domain (rest looked up from reference TRBV7-6 and TRBJ2-1): GAGVSQSPRYKVTKRGQDVALRCDPISGHVSLYWYRQALGQGPEFLTYFNYEAQQDKSGLPNDRFSAERPEGSISTLTIQRTEQRDSAMYRCASSRPPRDRAYNEQFFGPGTRLTVL.

At least ten counts were recorded for this clonotype. The J gene is TRBJ2-1, the V gene TRBV29-1, with 10 positions matching TRBD2. The germline gives CDR1 SQVTM, CDR2 ANQGSEA. The ends lost 4 bases at V and 10 bases at J; junction bases unmatched: 7. The CDR3 totals 13 residues. CDR3: CSVGSSGSGEQFF. The CDR3 DNA sequence: TGCAGCGTTGGGTCTAGCGGGAGCGGAGAGCAGTTCTTC.

This clonotype was seen only a few times. The DNA of the CDR3 is TGTGCCAGCAGTTACGGCGGGACCAGGCAGAACACTGAAGCTTTCTTT. This sequence encodes CASSYGGTRQNTEAFF. The V and J genes are TRBV6-5 and TRBJ1-1; TRBD1 is a possible D gene (5 bases). This CDR3 region has 16 residues. V lost 2 bases and J lost 1, with 14 bases in between. Germline values: CDR1 MNHEY, CDR2 SVGAGI.

A few counts support this clonotype. The rearrangement uses TRBV2 and TRBJ1-1; D ambiguous. Germline V lookup: CDR1 SNHLY, CDR2 FYNNEI. V was shortened by 1 base and J by 0 bases, with 3 bases between the two germline ends. The CDR3 spans 13 residues. The chain's CDR3 is CASSEEMNTEAFF. The DNA of the CDR3 is TGTGCCAGCAGTGAAGAAATGAACACTGAAGCTTTCTTT.

This clonotype was observed a handful of times. The chain uses TRBV20-1 and TRBJ2-7; 8 positions match TRBD2. The CDR3 length is 12 residues. Trimming removed 5 bases from V and 5 bases from J; junction bases left unmatched: 5. CDR1 DFQATT and CDR2 SNEGSKA come from the germline V gene (reference sequence). The chain's CDR3 is CSARLSGDEQYF. The DNA of the CDR3 is TGCAGTGCTCGCCTTAGCGGGGACGAGCAGTACTTC.

This chain links TRBV19 with TRBJ1-1; D remains ambiguous. The CDR3 length is 14 residues. The V and J ends lost 5 bases and 4 bases respectively, with 14 bases between them. Germline V gene lookup returns CDR1 LNHDA and CDR2 SQIVND (reference sequence). The CDR3 protein is CASSPVGPGTEAFF. The CDR3 DNA sequence: TGTGCCAGTAGTCCTGTCGGTCCGGGCACTGAAGCTTTCTTT.

This clonotype was seen repeatedly, ten times or more. The chain has TRBV12-3 or TRBV12-4 and TRBJ2-7; 8 bases are shared with TRBD1. Germline trimming cut 5 bases from V and 3 bases from J; bases unmatched to any gene: 3. The CDR3 has 13 residues. The CDR3 DNA sequence: TGTGCCAGCAGTACCGGGACAGGCTACGAGCAGTACTTC. This codes for CASSTGTGYEQYF.